This T cell receptor beta chain was sequenced in a study of shared clonotypes between healthy human individuals. This CDR3 comprises 16 residues. Trimming pared 3 bases from V and 7 bases from J, leaving 19 bases between. From germline, CDR1 is MGHRA and CDR2 YSYEKL. Here immunoSEQ multiplex PCR was the method, and the copy in TCRdb shows in-frame clones only, minus some. Here the sample spans approximately 710,000 clones, roughly 88% being singletons. This sequence originates from a man between 18 and 35 years old in good health. Some clones in this sample may be carry-over from other donors' samples. This chain uses TRBV4-1 with TRBJ1-5; D gene ambiguous. Sequencing input: memory CD8+ T cells from PBMCs. Noted subset: CD45RO+ cells pooled with CCR7-negative TemRA cells. Here the CDR3 DNA reads TGCGCCAGCAGCCACCAAGAATGGATAGGGCGACAGCCCCAGCATTTT. Translation gives CASSHQEWIGRQPQHF.